This T cell receptor (beta chain) appears in the sequencing data of a study of spatial heterogeneity in lung cancer. Study summary: A total of roughly 72 untreated early-stage non-small cell lung cancer patients served as donors. The authors sequenced available follow-up PBMC samples, taken a median of around two years after resection.

This clonotype was counted many times. One entry per CDR3 protein results from TCRdb running MiXCR on the 5' RACE reads. This table holds roughly 24,000 distinct CDR3 sequences, around 10% found once. Stated time point: blood at routine non-recurrence follow-up after resection. Tumor, nontumor lung or frozen PBMC supplied whole RNA that was sequenced unsorted. The length of the CDR3 is 13 residues. Trimming left V 7 bases short and J 6 bases short, with 14 bases between. The specimen was PBMCs, collected at follow-up. The chain recombines TRBV12-3 or TRBV12-4 with TRBJ2-3; maybe TRBD1 (6 bases). This clonotype was sampled from a male donor with early-stage non-small cell lung cancer. The CDR3 here is CASTGFQGDTQYF. The CDR3 DNA sequence: TGTGCCAGCACCGGTTTCCAGGGGGATACGCAGTATTTT.